This entry lists 8 T cell receptor beta chains sequenced from one sample in a study of shared clonotypes between healthy human individuals. Sequencing used immunoSEQ multiplex PCR; TCRdb keeps in-frame clones, though not all of them. The sample includes nearly 1,000,000 clones, over 60% of them seen just once. The sample taken for sequencing was memory CD4+ T cells sorted from blood. Stated subset: CD45RA-negative fraction. The receptors originated from a man aged 18 to 29 in good health.

This clone was seen repeatedly, ten times or more. This chain joins TRBV7-2 and TRBJ1-2; D perhaps matches TRBD1 (6 bases). CDR3 length equals 13 residues. Germline V gives CDR1 SGHTA, CDR2 FQGNSA. Between the trimmed V and J ends, which lost 2 bases and 8 bases, there was a span of 12 bases. The CDR3 here is CASSLLQGAGYTF. The CDR3 DNA follows: TGTGCCAGCAGCTTATTACAGGGCGCCGGCTACACCTTC. Drawing the rest from reference TRBV7-2 and TRBJ1-2, the complete variable domain is GAGVSQSPSNKVTEKGKDVELRCDPISGHTALYWYRQSLGQGLEFLIYFQGNSAPDKSGLPSDRFSAERTGGSVSTLTIQRTQQEDSAVYLCASSLLQGAGYTFGSGTRLTVV.

The chain links TRBV7-6 to TRBJ2-1; 13 nucleotides line up with TRBD2. The length of the CDR3 is 16 residues. The germline V gene encodes CDR1 SGHVS and CDR2 FNYEAQ. V was clipped by 1 base and J by 7 bases; unmatched bases: 4. The CDR3 sequence is CASSLGGLAGENEQFF. The CDR3, as DNA: TGTGCCAGCAGCTTAGGTGGACTAGCGGGGGAGAATGAGCAGTTCTTC.

The chain is built from TRBV6-1 and TRBJ1-2; TRBD1 might be the D (5 bases). There are 14 residues in the CDR3. V was cut by 2 bases and J by 7 bases, with 14 bases left in between. The germline gives CDR1 MNHNS, CDR2 SASEGT. CDR3 DNA sequence: TGTGCCAGCAGTGAATCATCCAGGGCGGCTGGCTACACCTTC. Its protein is CASSESSRAAGYTF.

The chain couples TRBV2 to TRBJ2-7; TRBD2 matches 11 bases. This CDR3 region has 15 residues. Germline-derived CDR1 and CDR2 are SNHLY and FYNNEI. Unmatched junction bases numbered 4, after V lost 5 bases and J lost 1 base. The CDR3 DNA is TGTGCCAGCAGTCGTAGCGGGGGGGCATCCTACGAGCAGTACTTC. It translates to CASSRSGGASYEQYF.

The CDR3 sequence is CASSLSGYQPQHF. CDR3 in DNA: TGTGCCAGCAGCTTATCGGGATATCAGCCCCAGCATTTT. This chain joins TRBV7-3 and TRBJ1-5; D ambiguous. Germline V gene data show CDR1 as SGHTA and CDR2 as FQGTGA. V was pared by 2 bases and J by 5 bases, with 7 bases between. The CDR3 sequence is 13 residues long.

This sequence joins TRBV28 and TRBJ2-7, with TRBD1 matching over 10 bases. The V gene's germline CDR1 is MDHEN and CDR2 SYDVKM. V was pared by 7 bases and J by 6 bases, with 9 bases of the junction left unmatched. This CDR3 comprises 14 residues. The CDR3 DNA is TGTGCCAGCACCCGACAGGGGGCCGCGGTCGAGCAGTACTTC. Translation gives CASTRQGAAVEQYF. Full variable domain (remainder filled in from reference TRBV28 and TRBJ2-7): DVKVTQSSRYLVKRTGEKVFLECVQDMDHENMFWYRQDPGLGLRLIYFSYDVKMKEKGDIPEGYSVSREKKERFSLILESASTNQTSMYLCASTRQGAAVEQYFGPGTRLTVT.

The J gene is TRBJ1-1, the V gene TRBV4-1; 10 bases map to TRBD1. With 0 bases clipped from V and 4 bases from J, the junction kept 2 bases outside the gene matches. Germline V gene data show CDR1 as MGHRA and CDR2 as YSYEKL. The CDR3 runs to 15 residues. The CDR3 here is CASSQEGQGLTEAFF. CDR3 sequence (DNA): TGCGCCAGCAGCCAAGAGGGACAGGGGCTCACTGAAGCTTTCTTT.

The chain combines TRBV15 with TRBJ2-1, with TRBD2 identical over 11 bases. Trimming took 5 bases from V and 9 from J; bases not matched to a gene: 9. Germline values: CDR1 LNHNV, CDR2 YYDKDF (reference sequence). The CDR3 sequence is 15 residues long. CDR3 region: CATSSVGLAGGEQFF. The CDR3 bases are TGTGCCACCAGCTCAGTAGGGCTAGCGGGGGGTGAGCAGTTCTTC.